Below are 22 T cell receptor beta chains sequenced from a single sample in a study of cytomegalovirus exposure and HLA in healthy donors. The PCR had 60 Vbeta and 13 Jbeta primers. Assay used: immunoSEQ multiplex PCR; TCRdb lists only in-frame clones, some missing. The sample contains around 140,000 clones, around 82% of which appear only once. The sample taken for sequencing was PBMCs. All receptors derive from a man between 45 and 60 years old in good health and CMV-seronegative.

This chain connects TRBV5-4 to TRBJ2-7, with 13 positions matching TRBD2. The germline CDR1 and CDR2 sequences are SGHNT and YYREEE (reference sequence). The CDR3 is 15 residues long. Losses at the gene ends were 5 bases for V and 2 bases for J; bases not matched to a gene: 4. The CDR3 spells CASSAGTSGTYEQYF. CDR3 coding DNA: TGTGCCAGCAGTGCCGGGACTAGCGGGACCTACGAGCAGTACTTC.

J is TRBJ2-5 and V is TRBV5-4; D might be TRBD1 (5 bases). Germline values: CDR1 SGHNT, CDR2 YYREEE (reference sequence). Trimming shortened V by 3 bases and J by 3 bases, and 12 bases separated the two germline ends. This CDR3 has 14 residues. This CDR3 reads CASSSQQAKETQYF. DNA of the CDR3: TGTGCCAGCAGCTCTCAACAGGCGAAAGAGACCCAGTACTTC.

The chain uses TRBV27 and TRBJ2-5, with 7 bases matching TRBD2. The length of the CDR3 is 14 residues. V was clipped by 2 bases and J by 2 bases; unmatched bases: 2. Germline-derived CDR1 and CDR2 are MNHEY and SMNVEV (reference sequence). The CDR3 coding sequence is TGTGCCAGCAGTTTAGGCGGGAGACAAGAGACCCAGTACTTC. The encoded protein is CASSLGGRQETQYF.

The gene calls are TRBV5-6 and TRBJ1-5; no reliable D call. Trimming cost V 1 base and J 5 bases, with 7 bases left between them. The CDR3 has 13 amino acids. CDR1 SGHDT and CDR2 YYEEEE come from the germline V gene. This CDR3 reads CASSLYSDQPQHF. The CDR3 DNA reads TGTGCCAGCAGCTTGTACAGTGATCAGCCCCAGCATTTT.

The CDR3 is CASSFGGRGYEQYF. CDR3 DNA: TGTGCCAGCAGTTTCGGGGGGCGCGGGTACGAGCAGTACTTC. This chain links TRBV27 with TRBJ2-7, with D perhaps matching TRBD2 (7 bases). V was cut by 3 bases and J by 4 bases, with 13 bases left in between. The CDR3 sequence is 14 residues long. CDR1 and CDR2 (germline): MNHEY, SMNVEV (reference sequence).

The chain links TRBV6-1 to TRBJ1-2; D gene uncertain. Trimming pared 6 bases from V and 6 bases from J, leaving 14 bases between. Looked up from germline, CDR1 is MNHNS and CDR2 is SASEGT. The CDR3 runs 13 residues. CDR3 protein: CASRTRLSDGYTF. The CDR3 bases are TGTGCCAGCAGGACAAGGCTTTCAGATGGCTACACCTTC.

The rearrangement joins TRBV9 to TRBJ2-7, with 10 bases that match TRBD1. CDR1 is SGDLS, CDR2 YYNGEE, per germline. V dropped 4 bases and J dropped 4; count of bases not matched to a gene: 8. The CDR3 extends over 15 amino acids. DNA for the CDR3: TGTGCCAGCAGCTTGACGACAGGGGGCTGGTACGAGCAGTACTTC. Its translation is CASSLTTGGWYEQYF.

The chain couples TRBV10-1 to TRBJ2-7; possible D gene TRBD2, 5 bases. CDR1 is WNHNN, CDR2 SYGVQD, per germline (reference sequence). V lost 6 bases and J 6 bases, leaving 12 bases between the germline ends. The CDR3 sequence is 12 residues long. The CDR3 nucleotides are TGCGCCAGCAGCACAGACTATGGCGAGCAGTACTTC. Residues: CASSTDYGEQYF.

In this sample, this clone turned up once. This CDR3 is CASIPRRAGNYGYTF. DNA of the CDR3: TGTGCCAGCATTCCGCGGAGGGCAGGGAACTATGGCTACACCTTC. The chain links TRBV28 to TRBJ1-2; TRBD1 is a possible D gene (5 bases). The CDR3 is made up of 15 amino acids. V lost 7 bases and J 2 bases, leaving 17 bases between the germline ends. Germline loops: CDR1 MDHEN, CDR2 SYDVKM.

The CDR3 sequence: CASSPGGQGAIGYTF. CDR3 DNA: TGTGCCAGCTCACCGGGGGGACAGGGGGCAATCGGCTACACCTTC. This chain links TRBV18 with TRBJ1-2; 12 nucleotides match TRBD1. The CDR3 contains 15 residues. The germline V gene encodes CDR1 KGHSH and CDR2 LQKENI. V was clipped by 3 bases and J by 8 bases; unmatched bases: 7.

V is TRBV7-2 and J is TRBJ2-7; D might be TRBD1 (5 bases). V was clipped by 5 bases and J by 0 bases, with 20 bases between them. The germline CDR1 and CDR2 sequences are SGHTA and FQGNSA. The CDR3 has 17 amino acids. DNA for the CDR3: TGTGCCAGCAGCCCCAACAGGCGGATTCTCAGCTCCTACGAGCAGTACTTC. Encoded protein: CASSPNRRILSSYEQYF.

The gene calls are TRBV5-4 and TRBJ2-3; 8 nucleotides agree with TRBD1. V lost 1 base and J lost 0; bases outside the gene matches: 4. In germline, CDR1 is SGHNT, CDR2 YYREEE (reference sequence). CDR3 length: 16 amino acids. The DNA for the CDR3 is TGTGCCAGCAGCTTGCAGGGGGCGGCTAGCACAGATACGCAGTATTTT. It yields the protein CASSLQGAASTDTQYF.

The rearrangement links TRBV19 to TRBJ1-1; possibly TRBD1 for D (5 bases). The V gene lost 5 bases and the J gene lost 4 bases, with 14 bases spanning the gap. The germline CDR1 and CDR2 sequences are LNHDA and SQIVND (reference sequence). The CDR3 runs to 14 residues. In DNA, the CDR3 is TGTGCCAGTAGTCTCCTCAGGGAAGGCACTGAAGCTTTCTTT. Its protein is CASSLLREGTEAFF.

The chain is built from TRBV6-1 and TRBJ2-3; TRBD2 agrees at 13 bases. CDR3 length: 15 amino acids. The V segment lost 5 bases and the J segment 5 bases; nucleotides outside the gene matches: 4. CDR1 and CDR2 from the germline V gene are MNHNS and SASEGT. CDR3 sequence (DNA): TGTGCCAGCAGTAAACTAGCGGGGGGGCAAGATACGCAGTATTTT. Protein: CASSKLAGGQDTQYF.

The rearrangement links TRBV19 to TRBJ2-7; the match to TRBD1 covers 8 bases. Germline V gives CDR1 LNHDA, CDR2 SQIVND (reference sequence). J was trimmed by 0 bases and V by 3 bases; bases with no gene match: 1. The length of the CDR3 is 14 residues. The CDR3 region is CASSMDRDSYEQYF. The CDR3 DNA reads as TGTGCCAGTAGTATGGACAGGGACTCCTACGAGCAGTACTTC.

The rearrangement uses TRBV30 and TRBJ1-5, with a weak D call TRBD1 (5 bases). The CDR3 extends over 13 amino acids. V was cut by 4 bases and J by 0 bases, with 7 bases left in between. Per the germline V gene, CDR1 is GTSNPN and CDR2 is SVGIG (reference sequence). The CDR3 bases are TGTGCCTGGACCGACAGTAGCAATCAGCCCCAGCATTTT. It codes for CAWTDSSNQPQHF.

This clone appeared a few times. The rearrangement joins TRBV9 to TRBJ2-5; 7 bases match TRBD1. The ends lost 4 bases at V and 1 base at J; junction bases unmatched: 10. The CDR3 totals 16 residues. Germline V gene sequence: CDR1 SGDLS, CDR2 YYNGEE. The CDR3 DNA sequence: TGTGCCAGCAGCCCCCAGGACAGGTTGATCCAAGAGACCCAGTACTTC. Its translation: CASSPQDRLIQETQYF.

CDR3 sequence: CASSSRGRETQYF. As DNA, the CDR3 is TGTGCCAGCAGCTCCAGGGGGCGGGAGACCCAGTACTTC. This chain connects TRBV7-9 to TRBJ2-5, with 8 bases lining up with TRBD1. The trim removed 4 bases at V and 5 bases at J, leaving 3 bases unmatched. Germline assignment: CDR1 SEHNR and CDR2 FQNEAQ (reference sequence). The CDR3 has 13 residues.

The V gene is TRBV19, the J gene TRBJ1-5; 9 bases are shared with TRBD1. CDR1 LNHDA and CDR2 SQIVND come from the germline V gene (reference sequence). Trimming took 8 bases from V and 5 from J; bases not matched to a gene: 10. CDR3 size: 15 residues. In DNA, the CDR3 is TGTGCCAGTCGGGTTCCGGGACAGGGACATCAGCCCCAGCATTTT. Translating it yields CASRVPGQGHQPQHF.

This clone showed up just a few times. The chain couples TRBV4-2 to TRBJ2-6; D gene unclear. V gave up 7 bases and J gave up 0 bases, with 16 bases separating them. The germline gives CDR1 LGHNA, CDR2 YNFKEQ. This CDR3 is 17 amino acids long. The DNA for the CDR3 is TGTGCCAGCACCTGGGCCCTCCAGAACTCTGGGGCCAACGTCCTGACTTTC. Encoded protein: CASTWALQNSGANVLTF.

The genes are TRBV9 and TRBJ1-1, with D uncertain. V was shortened by 0 bases and J by 5 bases, with 14 bases between the two germline ends. This CDR3 has 15 amino acids. Germline CDR1 is SGDLS and CDR2 is YYNGEE. CDR3 bases: TGTGCCAGCAGCGTAGTCAACCGGGAGGGAACTGAAGCTTTCTTT. This encodes CASSVVNREGTEAFF.

V usage is TRBV4-2 and J usage is TRBJ2-5, with D perhaps matching TRBD2 (6 bases). This CDR3 has 14 residues. CDR1 and CDR2 (germline): LGHNA, YNFKEQ. V was pared by 3 bases and J by 5 bases, with 13 bases between. DNA for the CDR3: TGTGCCAGCAGCCAGAATGGCGGGGAGGAGACCCAGTACTTC. Encoded protein: CASSQNGGEETQYF.